The T cell receptor (beta chain) under discussion was sequenced for a study of blood T cell repertoires in COVID-19. Study-wide background: Donors in the United States, Italy and Spain gave samples during acute or convalescent COVID-19.

Generated by immunoSEQ multiplex PCR, the TCRdb table keeps only in-frame clones and is missing some. This repertoire shows 350,000 to 400,000 clones, 85% to 90% found once; its top ten account for approximately 1%. Sequencing used PBMCs or T cells enriched from blood (not recorded which). The receptor comes from a woman aged 30 to 39 with acute COVID-19.

Here the CDR3 DNA reads TGCGCCAGCAGCATCTACAGGGGGGTCGAGCAGTACTTC. The encoded protein is CASSIYRGVEQYF. This chain joins TRBV4-3 and TRBJ2-7; 8 bases line up with TRBD1. J gave up 6 bases and V 5 bases, and 6 bases lay outside the gene matches. In germline, CDR1 is LGHNA, CDR2 YSLEER. The CDR3 length is 13 residues.